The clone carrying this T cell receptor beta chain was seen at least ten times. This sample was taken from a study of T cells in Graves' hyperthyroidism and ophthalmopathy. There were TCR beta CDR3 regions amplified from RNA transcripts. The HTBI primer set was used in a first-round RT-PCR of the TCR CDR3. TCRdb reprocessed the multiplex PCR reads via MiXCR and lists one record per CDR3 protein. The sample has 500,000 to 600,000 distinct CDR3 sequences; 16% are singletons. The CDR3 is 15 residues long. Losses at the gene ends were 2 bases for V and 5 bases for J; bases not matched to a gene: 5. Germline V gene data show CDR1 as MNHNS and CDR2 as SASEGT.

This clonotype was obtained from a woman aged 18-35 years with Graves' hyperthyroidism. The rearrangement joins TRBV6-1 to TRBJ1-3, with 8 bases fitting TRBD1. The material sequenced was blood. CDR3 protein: CASSERDRNRNTIYF. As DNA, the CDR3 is TGTGCCAGCAGTGAACGGGACAGGAATAGAAACACCATATATTTT.